This TCR beta chain is drawn from a study of control samples from healthy donors and cancer patients. The junction had 8 bases not matched to a gene; V was cut back by 0 bases and J by 3 bases. This CDR3 is built from 17 residues. Germline CDR1 and CDR2: MGHRA and YSYEKL. Clones were sequenced by immunoSEQ multiplex PCR, and TCRdb holds only the in-frame ones, with some missing. The table has approximately 92,000 clones, approximately 93% seen once. V usage is TRBV4-1 and J usage is TRBJ2-4, with 7 bases identical to TRBD2. The sequenced material came from blood. The sequence derives from a young woman in good health. The CDR3 nucleotides read TGCGCCAGCAGCCAAGATGCTAGCGGACCTGGCAAAAACATTCAGTACTTC. The encoded protein is CASSQDASGPGKNIQYF.